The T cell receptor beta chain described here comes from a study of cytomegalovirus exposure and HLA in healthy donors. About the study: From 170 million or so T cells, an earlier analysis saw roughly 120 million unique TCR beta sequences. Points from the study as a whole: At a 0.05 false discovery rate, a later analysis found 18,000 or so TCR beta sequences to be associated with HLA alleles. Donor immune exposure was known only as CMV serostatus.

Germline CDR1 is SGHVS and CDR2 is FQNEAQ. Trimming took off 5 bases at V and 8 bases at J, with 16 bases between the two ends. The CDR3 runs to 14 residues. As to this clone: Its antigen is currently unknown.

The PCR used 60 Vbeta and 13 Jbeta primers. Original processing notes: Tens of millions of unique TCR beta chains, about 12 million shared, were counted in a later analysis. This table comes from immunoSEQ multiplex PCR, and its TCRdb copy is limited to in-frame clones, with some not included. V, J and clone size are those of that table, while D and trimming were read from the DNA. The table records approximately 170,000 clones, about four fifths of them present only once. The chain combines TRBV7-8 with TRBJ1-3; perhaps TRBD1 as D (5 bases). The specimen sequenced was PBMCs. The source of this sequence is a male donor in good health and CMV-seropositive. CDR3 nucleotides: TGTGCCAGCAGCCGCCAGCGAGGAGGGGACACCATATATTTT. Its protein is CASSRQRGGDTIYF.